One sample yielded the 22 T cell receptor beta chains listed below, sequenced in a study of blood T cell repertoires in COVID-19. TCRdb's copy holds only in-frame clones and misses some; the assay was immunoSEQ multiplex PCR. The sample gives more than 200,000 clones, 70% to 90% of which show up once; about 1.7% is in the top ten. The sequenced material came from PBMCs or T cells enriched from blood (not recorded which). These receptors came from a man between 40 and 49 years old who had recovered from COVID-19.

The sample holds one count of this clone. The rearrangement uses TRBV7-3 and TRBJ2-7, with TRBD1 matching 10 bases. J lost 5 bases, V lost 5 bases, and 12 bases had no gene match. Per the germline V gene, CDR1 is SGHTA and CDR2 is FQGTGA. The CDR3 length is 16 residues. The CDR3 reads CASSDEDRGKENEQYF. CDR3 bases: TGTGCCAGCAGCGACGAGGACAGGGGGAAGGAAAACGAGCAGTACTTC.

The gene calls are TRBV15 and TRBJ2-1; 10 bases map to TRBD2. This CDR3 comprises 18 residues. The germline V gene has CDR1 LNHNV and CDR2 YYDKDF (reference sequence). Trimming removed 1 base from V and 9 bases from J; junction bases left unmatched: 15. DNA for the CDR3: TGTGCCACCAGCAGAGCCTCCTCTTGGAGCGGGGGGGCCGTTGAGCAGTTCTTC. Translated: CATSRASSWSGGAVEQFF. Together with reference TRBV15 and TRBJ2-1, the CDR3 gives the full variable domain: DAMVIQNPRYQVTQFGKPVTLSCSQTLNHNVMYWYQQKSSQAPKLLFHYYDKDFNNEADTPDNFQSRRPNTSFCFLDIRSPGLGDTAMYLCATSRASSWSGGAVEQFFGPGTRLTVL.

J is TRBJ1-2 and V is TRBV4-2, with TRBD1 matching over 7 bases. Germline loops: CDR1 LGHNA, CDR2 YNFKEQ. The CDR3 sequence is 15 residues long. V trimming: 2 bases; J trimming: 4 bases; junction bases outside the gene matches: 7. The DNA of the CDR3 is TGTGCCAGCAGCCAAAGGGTGGGACAGTTCTATGGCTACACCTTC. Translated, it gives CASSQRVGQFYGYTF.

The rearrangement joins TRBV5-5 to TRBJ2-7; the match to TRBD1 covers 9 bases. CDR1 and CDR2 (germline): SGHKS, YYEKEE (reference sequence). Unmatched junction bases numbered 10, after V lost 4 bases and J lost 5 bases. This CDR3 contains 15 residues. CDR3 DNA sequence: TGTGCCAGCAGCGCGATGACAGGGGGTACCCACGAGCAGTACTTC. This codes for CASSAMTGGTHEQYF.

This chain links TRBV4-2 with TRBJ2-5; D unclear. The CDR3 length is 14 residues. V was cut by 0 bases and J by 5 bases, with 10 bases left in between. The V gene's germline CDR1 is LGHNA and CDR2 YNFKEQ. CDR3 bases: TGTGCCAGCAGCCAAGATTCTACTAAGGAGACCCAGTACTTC. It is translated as CASSQDSTKETQYF.

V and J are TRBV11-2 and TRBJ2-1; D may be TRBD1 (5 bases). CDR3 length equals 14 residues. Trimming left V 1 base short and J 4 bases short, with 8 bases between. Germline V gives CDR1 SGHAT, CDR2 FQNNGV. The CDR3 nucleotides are TGTGCCAGCAGCTTAGGGGGCCGATACAATGAGCAGTTCTTC. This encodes CASSLGGRYNEQFF.

The CDR3 sequence: CASSQDHREGNTIYF. CDR3 DNA sequence: TGTGCCAGCAGCCAAGATCACAGGGAGGGCAACACCATATATTTT. The chain is built from TRBV3-1 (or the pseudogene TRBV3-2) and TRBJ1-3; possibly TRBD1 for D (6 bases). Trimming pared 0 bases from V and 7 bases from J, leaving 13 bases between. Per the germline V gene, CDR1 is LGHDT and CDR2 is YNNKEL (reference sequence). The length of the CDR3 is 15 residues.

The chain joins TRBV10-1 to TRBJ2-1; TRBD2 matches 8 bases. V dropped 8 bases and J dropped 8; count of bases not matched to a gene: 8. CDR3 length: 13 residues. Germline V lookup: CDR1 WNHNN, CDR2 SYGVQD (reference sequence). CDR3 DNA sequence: TGCGCCAGCTACAGACTAGCGTGTGATGAGCAGTTCTTC. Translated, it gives CASYRLACDEQFF.

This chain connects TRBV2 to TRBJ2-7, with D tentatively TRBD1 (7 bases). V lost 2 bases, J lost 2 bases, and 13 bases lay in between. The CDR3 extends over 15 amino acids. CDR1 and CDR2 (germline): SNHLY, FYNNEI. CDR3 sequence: CASSELQGGPYEQYF. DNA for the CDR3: TGTGCCAGCAGTGAACTTCAGGGGGGTCCCTACGAGCAGTACTTC.

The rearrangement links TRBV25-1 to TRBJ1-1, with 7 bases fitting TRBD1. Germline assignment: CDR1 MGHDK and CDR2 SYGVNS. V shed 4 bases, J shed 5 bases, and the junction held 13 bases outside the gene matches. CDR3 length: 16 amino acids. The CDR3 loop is CASSARSPTGFTEAFF. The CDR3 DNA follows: TGTGCCAGCAGTGCCCGGAGCCCGACAGGGTTTACTGAAGCTTTCTTT.

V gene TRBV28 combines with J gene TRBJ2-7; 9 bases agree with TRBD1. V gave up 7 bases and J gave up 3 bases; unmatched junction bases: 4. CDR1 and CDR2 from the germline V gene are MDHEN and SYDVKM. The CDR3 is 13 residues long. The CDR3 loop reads CASTPGQGYEQYF. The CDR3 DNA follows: TGTGCCAGCACCCCGGGACAGGGCTACGAGCAGTACTTC.

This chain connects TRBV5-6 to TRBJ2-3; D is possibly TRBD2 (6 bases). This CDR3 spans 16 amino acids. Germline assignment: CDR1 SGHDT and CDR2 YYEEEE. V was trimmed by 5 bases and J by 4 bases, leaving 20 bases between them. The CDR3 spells CASRPLSGGMADTQYF. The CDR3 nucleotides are TGTGCCAGCAGACCCCTTAGCGGCGGGATGGCAGATACGCAGTATTTT.

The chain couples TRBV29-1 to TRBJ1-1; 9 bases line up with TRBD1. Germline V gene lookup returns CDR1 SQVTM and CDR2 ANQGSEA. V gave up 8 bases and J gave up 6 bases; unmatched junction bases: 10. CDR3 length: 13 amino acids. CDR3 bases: TGCAGCTCCGGACAGGGGTCGGGGGCTGAAGCTTTCTTT. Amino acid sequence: CSSGQGSGAEAFF. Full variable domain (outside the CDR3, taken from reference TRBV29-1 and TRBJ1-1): SAVISQKPSRDICQRGTSLTIQCQVDSQVTMMFWYRQQPGQSLTLIATANQGSEATYESGFVIDKFPISRPNLTFSTLTVSNMSPEDSSIYLCSSGQGSGAEAFFGQGTRLTVV.

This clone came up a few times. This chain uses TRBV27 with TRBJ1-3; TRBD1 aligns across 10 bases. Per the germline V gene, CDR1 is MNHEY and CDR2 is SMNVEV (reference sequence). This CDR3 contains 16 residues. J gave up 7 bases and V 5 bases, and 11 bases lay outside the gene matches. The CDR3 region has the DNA TGTGCCAGCAGTCCCTGGACAGGGGGTGAAGGGAACACCATATATTTT. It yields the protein CASSPWTGGEGNTIYF.

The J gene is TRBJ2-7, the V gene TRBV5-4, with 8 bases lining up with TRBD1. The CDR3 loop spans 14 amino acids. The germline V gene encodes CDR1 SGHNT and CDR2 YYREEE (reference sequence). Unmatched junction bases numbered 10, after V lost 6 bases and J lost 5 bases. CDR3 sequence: CASKSWQGAHEQYF. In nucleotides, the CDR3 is TGTGCCAGCAAGTCGTGGCAGGGGGCACACGAGCAGTACTTC.

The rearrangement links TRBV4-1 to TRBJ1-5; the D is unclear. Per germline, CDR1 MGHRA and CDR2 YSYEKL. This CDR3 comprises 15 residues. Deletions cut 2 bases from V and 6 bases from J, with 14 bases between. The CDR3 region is CASSQRGGGGQPQHF. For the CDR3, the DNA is TGCGCCAGCAGCCAAAGAGGAGGCGGCGGTCAGCCCCAGCATTTT.

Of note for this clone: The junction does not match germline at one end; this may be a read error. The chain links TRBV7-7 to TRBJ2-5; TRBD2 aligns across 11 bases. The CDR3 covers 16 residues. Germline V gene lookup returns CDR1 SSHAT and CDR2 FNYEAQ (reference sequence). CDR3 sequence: CASSSRLAGYQETQYF. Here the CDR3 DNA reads TGTGCTAGCAGCTCAAGACTAGCGGGGTACCAAGAGACCCAGTACTTC.

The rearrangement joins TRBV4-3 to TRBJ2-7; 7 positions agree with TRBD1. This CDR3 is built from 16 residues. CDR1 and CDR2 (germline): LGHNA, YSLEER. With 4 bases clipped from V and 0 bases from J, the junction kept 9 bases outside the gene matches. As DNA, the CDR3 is TGCGCCAGCAGCCGAACAGGACAGGAAAGCTCCTACGAGCAGTACTTC. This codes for CASSRTGQESSYEQYF.

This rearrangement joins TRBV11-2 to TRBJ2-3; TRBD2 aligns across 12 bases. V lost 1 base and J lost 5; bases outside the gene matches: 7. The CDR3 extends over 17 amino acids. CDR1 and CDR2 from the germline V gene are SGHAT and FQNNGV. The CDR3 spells CASSLALAGGPVDTQYF. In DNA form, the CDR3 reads TGTGCCAGCAGCTTAGCCCTAGCGGGGGGGCCAGTAGATACGCAGTATTTT.

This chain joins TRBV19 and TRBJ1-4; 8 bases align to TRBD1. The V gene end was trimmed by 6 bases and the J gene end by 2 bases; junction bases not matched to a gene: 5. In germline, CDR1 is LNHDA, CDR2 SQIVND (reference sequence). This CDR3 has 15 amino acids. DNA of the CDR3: TGTGCCAGTAGGTCCCAGGGGGCCACTAATGAAAAACTGTTTTTT. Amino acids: CASRSQGATNEKLFF.

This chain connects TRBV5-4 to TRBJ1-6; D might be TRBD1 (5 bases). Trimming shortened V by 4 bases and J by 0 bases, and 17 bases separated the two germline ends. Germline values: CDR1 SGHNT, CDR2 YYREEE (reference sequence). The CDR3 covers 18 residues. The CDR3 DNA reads TGTGCCAGCAGCCTAGAAGGCAGGGCTAGCTCCTATAATTCACCCCTCCACTTT. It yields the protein CASSLEGRASSYNSPLHF.

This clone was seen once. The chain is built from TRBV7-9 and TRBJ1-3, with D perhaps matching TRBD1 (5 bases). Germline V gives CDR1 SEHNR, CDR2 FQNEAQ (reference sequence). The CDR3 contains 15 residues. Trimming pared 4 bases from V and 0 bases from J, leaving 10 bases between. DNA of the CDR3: TGTGCCAGCAGCTCGACAGACCCCTCTGGAAACACCATATATTTT. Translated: CASSSTDPSGNTIYF. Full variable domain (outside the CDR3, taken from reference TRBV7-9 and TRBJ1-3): DTGVSQNPRHKITKRGQNVTFRCDPISEHNRLYWYRQTLGQGPEFLTYFQNEAQLEKSRLLSDRFSAERPKGSFSTLEIQRTEQGDSAMYLCASSSTDPSGNTIYFGEGSWLTVV.